This TCR beta chain was sequenced during a study of blood T cell repertoires in COVID-19. Study-level background: PBMCs, B-cell-depleted T cells, or T cells provided the cDNA or gDNA that made up the material.

While infection was still active, Seattle patients were enrolled and then followed longitudinally. Under the authors' procedure: Nucleated cell counts were estimated from reference gene primer amplification. The method was immunoSEQ multiplex PCR; TCRdb's version includes in-frame clones alone and lacks a portion of them. That table gives V, J and clone size, and the DNA gave D and trimming. The data show fewer than 250,000 clones, around 84% seen once. The receptor's source is a woman older than 75 with COVID-19, enrolled during active disease. The specimen sequenced was peripheral blood.

Written as DNA, the CDR3 is TGTGCCAGCAGTTGGACGGAGGTGATGAACACTGAAGCTTTCTTT. Its protein product is CASSWTEVMNTEAFF. The chain joins TRBV6-5 to TRBJ1-1; no clear D. CDR1 MNHEY and CDR2 SVGAGI come from the germline V gene. The CDR3 is 15 residues long. V was shortened by 4 bases and J by 0 bases, with 12 bases between the two germline ends.